Listed below are T cell receptor beta chains from one sample, sequenced in a study of monozygotic twins with inflammatory bowel disease. For each CDR3 protein, TCRdb gives one entry from its re-call of the 5' RACE reads, without DNA. The sample includes 300,000 to 400,000 distinct CDR3 sequences. The sequenced sample was blood. Receptors originate from a human donor with ulcerative colitis or Crohn's disease, or a healthy co-twin of an affected twin (not recorded which). CDR3s include the opening cysteine and the closing phenylalanine or tryptophan. Fields, in order: V gene, J gene, CDR3 protein.

TRBV10-3,TRBJ1-2,CANRAMGGDYGYTF
TRBV7-3,TRBJ2-1,CASSLNPGLAPYNEQFF
TRBV7-8,TRBJ1-1,CASSPRDTGYRDTEAFF
TRBV7-9,TRBJ2-3,CASSHPGTRDSTDTQYF
TRBV5-1,TRBJ2-5,CASSLDSGETQYF
TRBV6-1,TRBJ2-1,CASRGDRGSYNEQFF
TRBV5-1,TRBJ1-1,CASSLLGQGVAEAFF
TRBV5-1,TRBJ2-3,CASSLGGSGTDTQYF
TRBV15,TRBJ2-7,CATSRGRYYEQYF
TRBV5-1,TRBJ2-7,CASSLGPSTGSYERYF
TRBV7-2,TRBJ1-6,CASSIRQGSPLHF
TRBV7-2,TRBJ2-7,CASTGTINSYEQYF
TRBV18,TRBJ1-3,CASSPPTGGNTIYF
TRBV21-1,TRBJ2-3,CASSKARCYPSGGPSTDTQYF
TRBV5-1,TRBJ2-7,CASKGNYEQYF
TRBV3-1,TRBJ1-1,CASSPSAVNTEAFF
TRBV5-1,TRBJ1-1,CASSSRQGSLNTEAFF
TRBV29-1,TRBJ2-1,CSVVGLAGGSDEQFF
TRBV19,TRBJ1-4,CASSTPEEGEKLFF
TRBV4-3,TRBJ2-3,CASSQGRSRTDTQYF
TRBV4-3,TRBJ1-4,CASSQGGGTGVGNEKLFF
TRBV5-1,TRBJ1-6,CASSLDAGPGPLHF
TRBV6-5,TRBJ2-3,CASSYSAGGGTDTQYF
TRBV7-2,TRBJ2-2,CASSSRRGGSWGLFF
TRBV12-5,TRBJ2-3,CASGSKDTQYF
TRBV6-5,TRBJ2-1,CASSSTGGASEQFF
TRBV27,TRBJ2-7,CASSLVQAGGIYEQYF
TRBV25-1,TRBJ1-1,CASSVGTGSEAFF
TRBV7-3,TRBJ2-3,CASSLLAGGPGDTQYF
TRBV5-1,TRBJ2-5,CASSSALPQVETQYF
TRBV6-5,TRBJ2-2,CASSYSGGSSGELFF
TRBV15,TRBJ2-7,CATSGATSSYEQYF
TRBV7-2,TRBJ2-1,CASSLGGTSRNEQFF
TRBV25-1,TRBJ2-4,CASSEFGQNVGIQYF
TRBV3-1,TRBJ1-4,CASSQGTSGEKLFF
TRBV2,TRBJ2-2,CASSVTGFHTGELFF
TRBV29-1,TRBJ2-1,CSVPVDNEQFF
TRBV20-1,TRBJ2-1,CSAPTPSGGSSYNEQFF
TRBV7-3,TRBJ2-1,CASSLSPGTSGFQQFF